This T cell receptor (beta chain) was obtained from a study of CD8+CD57+ T cells in acquired aplastic anemia. The study's findings and limits: Researchers report that around 31 CD8+ CDR3 sequences appeared in both patients and controls.

Investigators profiled TCR beta VDJ and CDR3 from genomic DNA template. TCRdb itself ran the reads through MiXCR, one entry per CDR3 protein. The repertoire holds around 200,000 distinct CDR3 sequences, with 65% as singletons. The authors sequenced patients whose flow cytometry had shown CD8+CD57+ cell expansion. Concerning this clonotype itself: No antigen is known for it.

Germline CDR1 is LNHDA and CDR2 is SQIVND (reference sequence). The V gene lost 7 bases and the J gene lost 2 bases, with 9 bases spanning the gap. CDR3 size: 13 residues. Specimen: sorted CD4+, CD8+, or CD8+CD57+ T cells (not recorded which) from PBMCs. The TCR comes from a human donor with aplastic anemia. The gene calls are TRBV19 and TRBJ1-3; unclear D gene. The chain's CDR3 is CASIDHAGNTIYF. As DNA, the CDR3 is TGTGCCAGTATCGATCATGCTGGAAACACCATATATTTT.